The T cell receptor (beta chain) under discussion was sequenced for a study of T cell repertoires in cytomegalovirus infection. Overall study: Alongside well-studied HLA-B-restricted CMV epitopes, recently identified HLA-C-restricted CMV epitopes were also used. CMV infection and matching HLA type were both indicated by public TCR beta signatures. Whole-study findings and limits: In two of eight donors, the top clonotype was HLA-C-restricted CMV-specific. The study identified carriers of CMV plus the relevant HLA from cumulative public TCR beta family frequency.

Via MiXCR, TCRdb re-called the reads, giving one row per CDR3 protein. The sample shows around 710,000 distinct CDR3 sequences, 25% to 30% of them seen only once. With V trimmed by 6 bases and J by 6 bases, 23 bases remained unmatched. The CDR3 sequence is 20 residues long. Per germline, CDR1 ENHRY and CDR2 SYGVKD. About this clonotype itself: Its antigen is as yet unknown.

The chain combines TRBV10-3 with TRBJ1-1, with 12 bases fitting TRBD1. This receptor was taken from a human donor in good health (CMV status not recorded). Some clones in this sample may be carry-over from other donors' samples. Sequences were derived from cultured CD8+ T cells from PBMCs, sampled from culture after CMV antigen stimulation. CDR3 sequence reads: CAIRLSRDRGLSRHRAEAFF. CDR3 in DNA: TGTGCCATCAGGCTAAGCCGGGACAGGGGGCTTTCGAGACATCGGGCTGAAGCTTTCTTT.